A single sample gave rise to the 25 T cell receptor beta chains below, sequenced in a study of blood T cell repertoires in COVID-19. Only in-frame clones appear in the TCRdb table, and some are missing; sequencing was by immunoSEQ multiplex PCR. The table has 200,000 to 300,000 clones, over 80% seen once. The sequenced sample was peripheral blood. Every receptor here comes from a middle-aged woman with acute or convalescent COVID-19.

This clone appeared a few times. Other DNA sequences from this sample encode an identical CDR3 as well. This rearrangement joins TRBV6-5 to TRBJ1-1; unclear D gene. The CDR3 is 14 residues long. Germline-derived CDR1 and CDR2 are MNHEY and SVGAGI. Trimming took off 0 bases at V and 3 bases at J, with 8 bases between the two ends. This chain's CDR3 is CASSYSRGDTEAFF. The CDR3 DNA reads as TGTGCCAGCAGTTACTCCCGCGGGGACACTGAAGCTTTCTTT.

The chain is built from TRBV6-5 and TRBJ2-1; 12 bases fit TRBD2. The V gene's germline CDR1 is MNHEY and CDR2 SVGAGI. The CDR3 runs 15 residues. V trimming: 6 bases; J trimming: 4 bases; junction bases outside the gene matches: 4. The CDR3 DNA is TGTGCCAGCAGGGTAGGGACTAGCGGGTACAATGAGCAGTTCTTC. As protein: CASRVGTSGYNEQFF.

The genes are TRBV24-1 and TRBJ1-4; TRBD1 is a possible D gene (6 bases). Germline V CDR1 and CDR2: KGHDR, SFDVKD. The CDR3 loop spans 15 amino acids. Trimming removed 3 bases at V and 7 bases at J, with 14 bases between. The CDR3 DNA reads TGTGCCACCAGTGATACTACAGGGTATCCTGAAAAACTGTTTTTT. Amino acid sequence: CATSDTTGYPEKLFF.

This rearrangement joins TRBV24-1 to TRBJ2-1, with 12 bases that match TRBD1. The ends lost 4 bases at V and 8 bases at J; junction bases unmatched: 17. This CDR3 has 19 residues. Looked up from germline, CDR1 is KGHDR and CDR2 is SFDVKD. As DNA, the CDR3 is TGTGCCACCAGTGACCAACACCCCGGGACAGGGGGCCGGGTCGATGAGCAGTTCTTC. Its protein product is CATSDQHPGTGGRVDEQFF.

This chain's CDR3 is CSVRTDGNEKLFF. In DNA form, the CDR3 reads TGCAGCGTAAGGACAGACGGTAATGAAAAACTGTTTTTT. The chain carries TRBV29-1 and TRBJ1-4, with D maybe TRBD1 (6 bases). Trimming removed 6 bases at V and 4 bases at J, with 12 bases between. CDR3 length: 13 residues. CDR1 and CDR2 from the germline V gene are SQVTM and ANQGSEA.

This clone occurred once. V and J are TRBV27 and TRBJ2-3, with 9 bases matching TRBD2. The J segment lost 2 bases and the V segment lost 5 bases, leaving 5 bases of the junction unmatched. Germline CDR1 and CDR2: MNHEY and SMNVEV (reference sequence). The CDR3 is 15 amino acids. The CDR3 coding sequence is TGTGCCAGCAGTCCGCCGGGACTAGCCACAGATACGCAGTATTTT. As protein: CASSPPGLATDTQYF.

This rearrangement joins TRBV12-5 to TRBJ1-1; maybe TRBD1 (6 bases). Germline values: CDR1 LGHNT, CDR2 FRNRAP. The CDR3 contains 14 residues. The V gene lost 3 bases and the J gene lost 0 bases, with 8 bases spanning the gap. Here the CDR3 reads CASGLGTLNTEAFF. Written as DNA, the CDR3 is TGTGCTAGTGGTTTAGGGACACTGAACACTGAAGCTTTCTTT.

The chain uses TRBV18 and TRBJ2-5; D possibly corresponds to TRBD2 (6 bases). Trimming removed 3 bases at V and 5 bases at J, with 16 bases between. CDR1 KGHSH and CDR2 LQKENI come from the germline V gene. The CDR3 contains 15 residues. The CDR3 DNA follows: TGTGCCAGCTCACCGTATGGGCGGGAACGGGAGACCCAGTACTTC. Its protein is CASSPYGRERETQYF.

J is TRBJ1-2 and V is TRBV5-6; TRBD1 matches 9 bases. Germline CDR1 reads SGHDT; CDR2 reads YYEEEE. Germline trimming cut 3 bases from V and 4 bases from J; bases unmatched to any gene: 1. The CDR3 contains 13 residues. The CDR3 DNA sequence: TGTGCCAGCAGCTGGGGACAGGGCTATGGCTACACCTTC. It encodes CASSWGQGYGYTF.

The gene calls are TRBV9 and TRBJ2-7; maybe TRBD1 (6 bases). Trimming removed 2 bases at V and 1 base at J, with 16 bases between. Germline values: CDR1 SGDLS, CDR2 YYNGEE. This CDR3 region has 16 residues. In nucleotides, the CDR3 is TGTGCCAGCAGCGTGTATTGGACAGAGACTTCCTACGAGCAGTACGTC. Protein product: CASSVYWTETSYEQYV.

V and J are TRBV11-2 and TRBJ1-2; 9 bases align to TRBD1. This CDR3 has 14 residues. Germline V gene data show CDR1 as SGHAT and CDR2 as FQNNGV. V lost 1 base, J lost 5 bases, and 2 bases stayed unmatched. The CDR3 DNA sequence: TGTGCCAGCAGCTTAGCGGACAGGGGATATGGCTACACCTTC. Translating it yields CASSLADRGYGYTF. The full variable domain, in which reference TRBV11-2 and TRBJ1-2 provide the parts outside the CDR3, is EAGVAQSPRYKIIEKRQSVAFWCNPISGHATLYWYQQILGQGPKLLIQFQNNGVVDDSQLPKDRFSAERLKGVDSTLKIQPAKLEDSAVYLCASSLADRGYGYTFGSGTRLTVV.

The gene calls are TRBV29-1 and TRBJ1-1; 12 nucleotides agree with TRBD1. Trimming cost V 6 bases and J 4 bases; bases outside gene matches: 3. This CDR3 region has 13 residues. CDR1 SQVTM and CDR2 ANQGSEA come from the germline V gene. The CDR3 DNA follows: TGCAGCGTGCTGGGACAGGGGGCCACTGAAGCTTTCTTT. Amino acid sequence: CSVLGQGATEAFF.

V is TRBV6-2 or TRBV6-3 and J is TRBJ2-7, with D perhaps TRBD2 (5 bases). V dropped 6 bases and J dropped 1 base, with 13 bases sitting between them. The CDR3 has 14 amino acids. Germline V gene sequence: CDR1 MNHEY, CDR2 SVGEGT. CDR3 protein: CASSERTGSYEQYV. For the CDR3, the DNA is TGTGCCAGCAGCGAAAGGACTGGATCCTACGAGCAGTACGTC.

The chain has TRBV6-5 and TRBJ1-1; weak D call: TRBD1 (5 bases). Trimming removed 5 bases at V and 7 bases at J, with 8 bases between. The germline V gene encodes CDR1 MNHEY and CDR2 SVGAGI. The length of the CDR3 is 11 residues. DNA of the CDR3: TGTGCCAGCAGTAACGGGGGTGAAGCTTTCTTT. Protein product: CASSNGGEAFF.

As DNA, the CDR3 is TGTGCCAGTGAAGACAGGAACACTGAAGCTTTCTTT. This sequence encodes CASEDRNTEAFF. The rearrangement links TRBV19 to TRBJ1-1, with D possibly TRBD1 on 5 matching bases. Deletions cut 8 bases from V and 1 base from J, with 8 bases between. From germline, CDR1 is LNHDA and CDR2 SQIVND (reference sequence). The CDR3 is 12 residues long.

This clone appeared a single time. The chain is built from TRBV7-8 and TRBJ2-7, with 8 bases fitting TRBD2. CDR1 and CDR2 (germline): SGHVS, FQNEAQ. Trimming cost V 1 base and J 2 bases; bases outside gene matches: 10. The CDR3 has 17 amino acids. Here the CDR3 reads CASSLGGVAGSPYEQYV. CDR3 sequence (DNA): TGTGCCAGCAGCTTAGGGGGGGTAGCGGGGTCTCCCTACGAGCAGTACGTC.

V usage is TRBV24-1 and J usage is TRBJ1-2, with a possible D match to TRBD1 (5 bases). Germline V lookup: CDR1 KGHDR, CDR2 SFDVKD. Trimming shortened V by 4 bases and J by 3 bases, and 11 bases separated the two germline ends. The CDR3 extends over 14 amino acids. The CDR3 nucleotides read TGTGCCACCAGTGACCAAGACAGAGACTATGGCTACACCTTC. As protein: CATSDQDRDYGYTF.

The genes are TRBV12-5 and TRBJ2-5, with TRBD1 matching over 7 bases. Germline CDR1 is LGHNT and CDR2 is FRNRAP. The CDR3 runs 12 residues. The junction had 0 bases not matched to a gene; V was cut back by 1 base and J by 7 bases. CDR3 nucleotide sequence: TGTGCTAGTGGTTTGGGACAGGGGACCCAGTACTTC. It specifies CASGLGQGTQYF.

V and J are TRBV9 and TRBJ2-3; 9 bases line up with TRBD1. Germline V gene sequence: CDR1 SGDLS, CDR2 YYNGEE. The V gene end was trimmed by 4 bases and the J gene end by 2 bases; junction bases not matched to a gene: 5. CDR3 length: 15 residues. The CDR3 reads CASSPRQGVTDTQYF. The CDR3 DNA reads TGTGCCAGCAGCCCTAGACAGGGGGTCACAGATACGCAGTATTTT. Based on the CDR3 plus reference TRBV9 and TRBJ2-3, the full variable domain is DSGVTQTPKHLITATGQRVTLRCSPRSGDLSVYWYQQSLDQGLQFLIQYYNGEERAKGNILERFSAQQFPDLHSELNLSSLELGDSALYFCASSPRQGVTDTQYFGPGTRLTVL.

The chain links TRBV5-4 to TRBJ2-7, with 12 bases fitting TRBD2. Looked up from germline, CDR1 is SGHNT and CDR2 is YYREEE (reference sequence). The CDR3 sequence is 16 residues long. Unmatched junction bases numbered 6, after V lost 2 bases and J lost 3 bases. The CDR3 region is CASSLLAGGLLYEQYV. DNA of the CDR3: TGTGCCAGCAGCTTACTAGCGGGGGGTCTTCTCTACGAGCAGTACGTC.

The V and J genes are TRBV27 and TRBJ1-5; D remains unclear. V was trimmed by 6 bases and J by 0 bases, leaving 12 bases between them. CDR3 length: 15 amino acids. Germline V gene sequence: CDR1 MNHEY, CDR2 SMNVEV (reference sequence). Here the CDR3 DNA reads TGTGCCAGCAGAGTATGGGCAAGTAGCAATCAGCCCCAGCATTTT. Its translation: CASRVWASSNQPQHF.

CDR3 nucleotide sequence: TGTGCCAGCAGCATCGGACTAGCGGGGTTATTGGAGACCCAGTACTTC. Protein: CASSIGLAGLLETQYF. V and J are TRBV5-6 and TRBJ2-5, with 12 bases that match TRBD2. The V gene's germline CDR1 is SGHDT and CDR2 YYEEEE. This CDR3 spans 16 amino acids. Unmatched junction bases numbered 9, after V lost 4 bases and J lost 5 bases. The variable domain in full, completed from reference TRBV5-6 and TRBJ2-5, reads DAGVTQSPTHLIKTRGQQVTLRCSPKSGHDTVSWYQQALGQGPQFIFQYYEEEERQRGNFPDRFSGHQFPNYSSELNVNALLLGDSALYLCASSIGLAGLLETQYFGPGTRLLVL.

This chain joins TRBV29-1 and TRBJ1-2; D might be TRBD1 (5 bases). The V gene's germline CDR1 is SQVTM and CDR2 ANQGSEA. V lost 0 bases and J 5 bases, leaving 13 bases between the germline ends. This CDR3 is built from 14 residues. This CDR3 reads CSVEEGQGAYGYTF. CDR3 in DNA: TGCAGCGTTGAAGAGGGGCAGGGCGCATATGGCTACACCTTC.

The J gene is TRBJ2-3, the V gene TRBV27; D is perhaps TRBD2 (5 bases). The germline V gene has CDR1 MNHEY and CDR2 SMNVEV (reference sequence). Trimming removed 4 bases from V and 6 bases from J, with 14 bases in between. The CDR3 length is 14 residues. For the CDR3, the DNA is TGTGCCAGCAGTTCTTTGGGCCGAGGGGATACGCAGTATTTT. This translates into CASSSLGRGDTQYF.

The chain is built from TRBV6-5 and TRBJ2-3; the D is unclear. Per the germline V gene, CDR1 is MNHEY and CDR2 is SVGAGI. The V end was cut by 2 bases, the J end by 5 bases, with 11 bases between. The CDR3 spans 14 residues. The CDR3 nucleotides are TGTGCCAGCAGTTACGGCCTGAAAGAAGATACGCAGTATTTT. Translating it yields CASSYGLKEDTQYF.